The 28 T cell receptor beta chains in this list originate from one sample, sequenced in a study of T cell clonotyping in hematopoietic cell transplantation. Assay used: immunoSEQ multiplex PCR; TCRdb lists only in-frame clones, some missing. Among 7,000 or so clones listed, 88% were seen once. As to time point: recipient sample about 28 days before transplant, after cytoreduction. The source was peripheral blood mononuclear cells, collected before stem cell transplant. The receptors shown here come from a young man with acute myeloid leukemia. Some clones in this sample may be carry-over from other donors' samples.

This chain links TRBV7-8 with TRBJ2-3; 8 positions agree with TRBD2. The length of the CDR3 is 13 residues. J gave up 12 bases and V 5 bases, and 10 bases lay outside the gene matches. The germline V gene encodes CDR1 SGHVS and CDR2 FQNEAQ. The CDR3 protein is CASSPGPGRDQYF. The CDR3, as DNA: TGTGCCAGCAGCCCAGGACCCGGGAGGGACCAGTATTTT. Based on the CDR3 plus reference TRBV7-8 and TRBJ2-3, the full variable domain is GAGVSQSPRYKVAKRGQDVALRCDPISGHVSLFWYQQALGQGPEFLTYFQNEAQLDKSGLPSDRFFAERPEGSVSTLKIQRTQQEDSAVYLCASSPGPGRDQYFGPGTRLTVL.

This clone was seen a few times. The rearrangement joins TRBV6-6 to TRBJ1-6; D is possibly TRBD1 (6 bases). Germline CDR1 and CDR2: MNHNY and SVGAGI (reference sequence). Trimming left V 9 bases short and J 11 bases short, with 23 bases between. The CDR3 totals 15 residues. CDR3 bases: TGTGCCAGTATCCGTAGGTCGGACAGCATGCCACCCCTCCACTTT. This sequence encodes CASIRRSDSMPPLHF.

This clone was seen once. The chain links TRBV6-5 to TRBJ1-5; 9 nucleotides line up with TRBD1. Germline V gene lookup returns CDR1 MNHEY and CDR2 SVGAGI. The CDR3 sequence is 13 residues long. Germline trimming cut 5 bases from V and 5 bases from J; bases unmatched to any gene: 1. The CDR3, as DNA: TGTGCCAGCAGTAGGACAGGGGATCAGCCCCAGCATTTT. It codes for CASSRTGDQPQHF.

V and J are TRBV4-2 and TRBJ2-7, with 12 positions matching TRBD2. CDR3 length: 16 residues. V lost 0 bases and J lost 3; bases outside the gene matches: 3. Germline-derived CDR1 and CDR2 are LGHNA and YNFKEQ. As DNA, the CDR3 is TGTGCCAGCAGCCAAGAGACTAGCGGGAGTCTCTACGAGCAGTACTTC. Its translation: CASSQETSGSLYEQYF.

The gene calls are TRBV30 and TRBJ2-3; possibly TRBD1 or TRBD2 for D (5 bases each). The CDR3 consists of 15 residues. CDR1 GTSNPN and CDR2 SVGIG come from the germline V gene (reference sequence). V was shortened by 2 bases and J by 5 bases, with 17 bases between the two germline ends. CDR3 sequence (DNA): TGTGCCTGGAGTAAACCGGGACCCCTGGAAGATACGCAGTATTTT. Protein sequence: CAWSKPGPLEDTQYF.

This clone was observed a single time. The chain carries TRBV11-2 and TRBJ2-3; TRBD2 agrees at 7 bases. The CDR3 totals 16 residues. The trim removed 5 bases at V and 1 base at J, leaving 9 bases unmatched. CDR1 and CDR2 (germline): SGHAT, FQNNGV. Written as DNA, the CDR3 is TGTGCCAGCAGCCATTCCAGCAGCGGGGGCACAGATACGCAGTATTTT. This codes for CASSHSSSGGTDTQYF. The full variable domain, completed using reference TRBV11-2 and TRBJ2-3, is EAGVAQSPRYKIIEKRQSVAFWCNPISGHATLYWYQQILGQGPKLLIQFQNNGVVDDSQLPKDRFSAERLKGVDSTLKIQPAKLEDSAVYLCASSHSSSGGTDTQYFGPGTRLTVL.

In its sample, this clone was seen once. CDR3 amino acids: CASSLRDFPAEQYF. The CDR3 DNA reads TGCGCCAGCAGCTTACGGGACTTTCCTGCCGAGCAGTACTTC. This chain uses TRBV5-1 with TRBJ2-7; D might be TRBD2 (6 bases). This CDR3 has 14 amino acids. With 2 bases removed from V and 6 bases from J, the gap between germline ends came to 15 bases. CDR1 is SGHRS and CDR2 is YFSETQ in the germline V gene. The full variable domain, in which reference TRBV5-1 and TRBJ2-7 provide the parts outside the CDR3, is KAGVTQTPRYLIKTRGQQVTLSCSPISGHRSVSWYQQTPGQGLQFLFEYFSETQRNKGNFPGRFSGRQFSNSRSEMNVSTLELGDSALYLCASSLRDFPAEQYFGPGTRLTVT.

This rearrangement joins TRBV30 to TRBJ1-1; 7 bases are a match to TRBD1. This CDR3 region has 16 residues. J was trimmed by 2 bases and V by 0 bases; bases with no gene match: 9. In germline, CDR1 is GTSNPN, CDR2 SVGIG (reference sequence). Written as DNA, the CDR3 is TGTGCCTGGAGTGTACATCTGGGACAGCAAAACACTGAAGCTTTCTTT. Residues: CAWSVHLGQQNTEAFF.

The chain links TRBV27 to TRBJ1-1, with TRBD1 identical over 7 bases. The CDR3 runs 14 residues. Germline CDR1 is MNHEY and CDR2 is SMNVEV (reference sequence). With 6 bases clipped from V and 1 base from J, the junction kept 5 bases outside the gene matches. CDR3 sequence reads: CASRLDRRNTEAFF. CDR3 bases: TGTGCCAGCAGGTTGGACAGGAGGAACACTGAAGCTTTCTTT.

The chain recombines TRBV29-1 with TRBJ1-1, with 10 bases aligning to TRBD1. There are 16 residues in the CDR3. Germline V lookup: CDR1 SQVTM, CDR2 ANQGSEA. V shed 3 bases and J 5 bases; nucleotides not matched to a gene: 12. The CDR3 region is CSVDPGQGGWGTEAFF. The DNA of the CDR3 is TGCAGCGTTGATCCAGGACAGGGGGGGTGGGGTACTGAAGCTTTCTTT.

The rearrangement joins TRBV30 to TRBJ1-2; a possible D gene is TRBD1 (6 bases). V was trimmed by 5 bases and J by 1 base, leaving 14 bases between them. This CDR3 is built from 14 residues. The V gene's germline CDR1 is GTSNPN and CDR2 SVGIG (reference sequence). The chain's CDR3 is CAWLNQGINYGYTF. As DNA, the CDR3 is TGTGCCTGGTTGAACCAGGGGATTAACTATGGCTACACCTTC.

The chain joins TRBV6-1 to TRBJ2-2; D uncertain. Trimming took off 3 bases at V and 5 bases at J, with 10 bases between the two ends. CDR1 is MNHNS, CDR2 SASEGT, per germline. This CDR3 region has 14 residues. This chain's CDR3 is CASSDQNWTGELFF. CDR3 nucleotides: TGTGCCAGCAGTGACCAAAATTGGACCGGGGAGCTGTTTTTT.

The genes are TRBV6-5 and TRBJ1-1, with no clear D. Per the germline V gene, CDR1 is MNHEY and CDR2 is SVGAGI. Trimming took 4 bases from V and 5 from J, leaving 11 bases between them. CDR3 length: 13 residues. CDR3 residues: CASSLTRGTEAFF. CDR3 nucleotide sequence: TGTGCCAGCAGTTTGACCCGTGGGACTGAAGCTTTCTTT.

This sequence joins TRBV7-9 and TRBJ1-1; D unclear. This CDR3 spans 12 amino acids. Germline values: CDR1 SEHNR, CDR2 FQNEAQ (reference sequence). The ends were cut back, 9 bases at V and 5 bases at J, with 13 bases in the middle. The CDR3 DNA sequence: TGTGCCAGTCAAATTTCTACAACTGAAGCTTTCTTT. It specifies CASQISTTEAFF.

The rearrangement uses TRBV5-6 and TRBJ1-1; D is ambiguous. The CDR3 covers 14 residues. Germline CDR1 reads SGHDT; CDR2 reads YYEEEE. V lost 3 bases to trimming and J lost 0 bases, with 9 bases between them. The CDR3 spells CASSYPTVNTEAFF. The DNA of the CDR3 is TGTGCCAGCAGCTACCCCACAGTGAACACTGAAGCTTTCTTT. The full variable domain, in which reference TRBV5-6 and TRBJ1-1 provide the parts outside the CDR3, is DAGVTQSPTHLIKTRGQQVTLRCSPKSGHDTVSWYQQALGQGPQFIFQYYEEEERQRGNFPDRFSGHQFPNYSSELNVNALLLGDSALYLCASSYPTVNTEAFFGQGTRLTVV.

This chain joins TRBV10-3 and TRBJ1-2; TRBD1 is a possible D gene (6 bases). The V and J ends lost 2 bases and 3 bases respectively, with 10 bases between them. This CDR3 has 14 residues. Germline V CDR1 and CDR2: ENHRY, SYGVKD. CDR3 nucleotides: TGTGCCATCAGTGAGCCGGGACAAGACTATGGCTACACCTTC. The encoded protein is CAISEPGQDYGYTF.

The V call is TRBV9, the J call TRBJ1-5, with TRBD1 as a possible D gene (5 bases). The CDR3 consists of 15 residues. Trimming removed 2 bases at V and 9 bases at J, with 18 bases between. CDR1 is SGDLS, CDR2 YYNGEE, per germline. Written as DNA, the CDR3 is TGTGCCAGCAGCGTCCGACAGACCAAAGTTCGGCCCCAGCATTTT. The encoded protein is CASSVRQTKVRPQHF.

The V call is TRBV27, the J call TRBJ1-1; D may be TRBD1 (5 bases). V was pared by 6 bases and J by 3 bases, with 17 bases between. CDR3 length: 15 residues. Per germline, CDR1 MNHEY and CDR2 SMNVEV (reference sequence). CDR3: CASRQDGAWDTEAFF. The CDR3 DNA follows: TGTGCCAGCAGACAAGATGGGGCTTGGGACACTGAAGCTTTCTTT.

The V call is TRBV5-1, the J call TRBJ2-7, with D possibly matching TRBD2 (5 bases). Deletions cut 0 bases from V and 5 bases from J, with 18 bases between. The germline V gene has CDR1 SGHRS and CDR2 YFSETQ. This CDR3 has 16 residues. The CDR3 nucleotides are TGCGCCAGCAGCTTGGGCCCAGGCCTCACGGGGAACGAGCAGTACTTC. It encodes CASSLGPGLTGNEQYF.

The V call is TRBV28, the J call TRBJ2-7; TRBD2 aligns across 11 bases. Germline V gene lookup returns CDR1 MDHEN and CDR2 SYDVKM. The CDR3 is 16 residues long. V lost 3 bases to trimming and J lost 1 base; unmatched junction nucleotides: 5. The DNA of the CDR3 is TGTGCCAGCAGTTTCCCCGGGACTAGCGGTTCCTACGAGCAGTACTTC. Its translation is CASSFPGTSGSYEQYF. Drawing the rest from reference TRBV28 and TRBJ2-7, the complete variable domain is DVKVTQSSRYLVKRTGEKVFLECVQDMDHENMFWYRQDPGLGLRLIYFSYDVKMKEKGDIPEGYSVSREKKERFSLILESASTNQTSMYLCASSFPGTSGSYEQYFGPGTRLTVT.

This chain links TRBV29-1 with TRBJ1-1; perhaps TRBD1 as D (6 bases). Germline CDR1 SQVTM, CDR2 ANQGSEA. Trimming shortened V by 5 bases and J by 5 bases, and 15 bases separated the two germline ends. This CDR3 contains 13 residues. The CDR3 coding sequence is TGCAGCGTTACCGGACAGATCTCAACTGAAGCTTTCTTT. It is translated as CSVTGQISTEAFF.

J is TRBJ2-2 and V is TRBV5-4, with a possible D match to TRBD2 (7 bases). CDR1 is SGHNT and CDR2 is YYREEE in the germline V gene (reference sequence). The length of the CDR3 is 15 residues. The germline V and J ends were trimmed by 5 bases and 3 bases, with 14 bases remaining between them. Here the CDR3 reads CASSGGGLDTGELFF. The CDR3, as DNA: TGTGCCAGCAGTGGCGGGGGCCTAGACACCGGGGAGCTGTTTTTT. The complete variable domain, with remaining parts taken from reference TRBV5-4 and TRBJ2-2, reads ETGVTQSPTHLIKTRGQQVTLRCSSQSGHNTVSWYQQALGQGPQFIFQYYREEENGRGNFPPRFSGLQFPNYSSELNVNALELDDSALYLCASSGGGLDTGELFFGEGSRLTVL.

This clone was found a few times. The chain has TRBV11-2 and TRBJ1-6; D call uncertain. This CDR3 spans 12 amino acids. Trimming took 2 bases from V and 7 from J, leaving 3 bases between them. Per germline, CDR1 SGHAT and CDR2 FQNNGV. The CDR3 DNA reads TGTGCCAGCAGCTTAATAAATTCACCCCTCCACTTT. As protein: CASSLINSPLHF.

V is TRBV6-5 and J is TRBJ1-2, with D maybe TRBD1 (5 bases). The CDR3 length is 12 residues. V was cut by 6 bases and J by 6 bases, with 11 bases left in between. Germline-derived CDR1 and CDR2 are MNHEY and SVGAGI. The CDR3 nucleotides are TGTGCCAGCAGCTTGGGGGGGGATGGCTACACCTTC. As protein: CASSLGGDGYTF.

This clone has only a few counts. The chain has TRBV7-2 and TRBJ1-2; no clear D. The CDR3 is 12 residues long. Germline CDR1 reads SGHTA; CDR2 reads FQGNSA. The V end was cut by 4 bases, the J end by 2 bases, with 5 bases between. The CDR3 loop is CASSWANYGYTF. CDR3 DNA: TGTGCCAGCAGCTGGGCAAACTATGGCTACACCTTC. Variable domain in full (rest from reference TRBV7-2 and TRBJ1-2): GAGVSQSPSNKVTEKGKDVELRCDPISGHTALYWYRQSLGQGLEFLIYFQGNSAPDKSGLPSDRFSAERTGGSVSTLTIQRTQQEDSAVYLCASSWANYGYTFGSGTRLTVV.

J is TRBJ2-7 and V is TRBV19, with D perhaps TRBD2 (6 bases). Trimming removed 5 bases at V and 7 bases at J, with 21 bases between. CDR3 length: 15 residues. Germline CDR1 reads LNHDA; CDR2 reads SQIVND (reference sequence). CDR3 nucleotide sequence: TGTGCCAGTAGTCCCACGGGAGCTCGAGAGGGAGAGCAGTACTTC. This encodes CASSPTGAREGEQYF.

The J gene is TRBJ1-1, the V gene TRBV28; possibly TRBD1 for D (5 bases). The ends were cut back, 2 bases at V and 3 bases at J, with 10 bases in the middle. CDR3 length equals 14 residues. Germline-derived CDR1 and CDR2 are MDHEN and SYDVKM. For the CDR3, the DNA is TGTGCCAGCAGTTTACCTGCGGGGGACACTGAAGCTTTCTTT. It translates to CASSLPAGDTEAFF.

The rearrangement links TRBV2 to TRBJ1-5; D is unresolved. This CDR3 comprises 12 residues. Trimming cost V 6 bases and J 7 bases, with 10 bases left between them. Germline values: CDR1 SNHLY, CDR2 FYNNEI. The CDR3 nucleotides read TGTGCCAGCAGCCGAATCACCCAGCCCCAGCATTTT. Translating it yields CASSRITQPQHF.